This section outlines one TCR beta chain sequence together with its context. As yet, its antigen is unknown. Next came a second PCR, run for about 7 to 12 cycles, which used a sample-barcoded 5' primer along with a J-beta primer mix. A template-switch adaptor with 12 random nucleotides tagged each cDNA molecule. There were at least 2.5 million CDR3-containing paired-end reads obtained from each sample. MiXCR, applied by TCRdb to the 5' RACE reads, yields one record per CDR3 protein. The table has over 1,200,000 distinct CDR3 sequences, 59% seen once. The data were obtained in a study of blood T cells in healthy people across ages. Regarding the study as a whole: Underestimates were what the diversity estimates from one million T cells were considered to be.

CDR1 is MNHEY, CDR2 SMNVEV, per germline (reference sequence). V was trimmed by 0 bases and J by 6 bases, leaving 9 bases between them. The CDR3 is 13 amino acids. This clonotype was sampled from a man aged 18 to 29 in good health. Material for sequencing was blood. This sequence joins TRBV27 and TRBJ2-7; D perhaps matches TRBD1 (5 bases). CDR3 in amino acids: CASSLSPGLEQYF. The DNA for the CDR3 is TGTGCCAGCAGTTTATCGCCAGGGCTCGAGCAGTACTTC.